The TCR beta chain under discussion was sequenced for a study of shared clonotypes between healthy human individuals. Study findings and constraints: Genetic and exposure-history diversity was limited by the few donors.

The ends lost 3 bases at V and 6 bases at J; junction bases unmatched: 4. The CDR3 sequence is 15 residues long. The V gene's germline CDR1 is MGHDK and CDR2 SYGVNS. In the case of this clone: The antigen is undetermined.

Clones were read by immunoSEQ multiplex PCR, and TCRdb kept only the in-frame ones, dropping some. The sample lists 2.3 million or so clones, approximately 95% occurring once. This chain joins TRBV25-1 and TRBJ2-1, with 11 bases that match TRBD2. The specimen was naive CD4+ T cells from PBMCs. Subset indicated: CD45RA+ positively selected. The TCR comes from a man aged 18 to 35 in good health. Some clones in this sample may be carry-over from other donors' samples. Here the CDR3 DNA reads TGTGCCAGCAGTGACCGACTAGCGGGACCCAATGAGCAGTTCTTC. Amino acid sequence: CASSDRLAGPNEQFF.